These 8 T cell receptor beta chains share one sample of origin, sequenced in a study of human T cells and chemical hapten exposure. Regarding time point: pre-sensitization, week 0. The treatment denotes: therapeutic diphenylcyclopropenone sensitization with weekly scalp DPC. Before extraction, the whole blood was not fractionated, and total RNA was taken from it. TCRdb reprocessed the RACE reads via MiXCR and lists one record per CDR3 protein. The table has 35,000 to 45,000 distinct CDR3 sequences, around 12% seen once. The starting material was whole blood, obtained in connection with sensitization to the hapten diphenylcyclopropenone (DPC). The receptors here all came from a middle-aged woman with alopecia areata. Some clones in this sample may be carry-over from other donors' samples.

This sequence joins TRBV20-1 and TRBJ1-2; D call uncertain. Deletions cut 5 bases from V and 7 bases from J, with 8 bases between. Germline V gene lookup returns CDR1 DFQATT and CDR2 SNEGSKA (reference sequence). This CDR3 has 10 amino acids. CDR3 nucleotide sequence: TGCAGTGCTCTCCGGGGTGGCTACACCTTC. It translates to CSALRGGYTF.

Comment on this clonotype: This sequence may be a read error, since a much larger clone differs from it by one base. The genes are TRBV28 and TRBJ2-3, with TRBD2 matching 11 bases. Per germline, CDR1 MDHEN and CDR2 SYDVKM. The ends lost 6 bases at V and 3 bases at J; junction bases unmatched: 5. CDR3 length equals 15 residues. The CDR3 protein is CASSTSSGRTDTQYF. DNA for the CDR3: TGTGCCAGCAGCACCTCTAGCGGGAGGACAGATACGCAGTATTTT. The complete variable domain, with remaining parts taken from reference TRBV28 and TRBJ2-3, reads DVKVTQSSRYLVKRTGEKVFLECVQDMDHENMFWYRQDPGLGLRLIYFSYDVKMKEKGDIPEGYSVSREKKERFSLILESASTNQTSMYLCASSTSSGRTDTQYFGPGTRLTVL.

At least ten counts were recorded for this clonotype. The chain employs TRBV11-2 and TRBJ2-2; 8 bases line up with TRBD1. CDR1 is SGHAT and CDR2 is FQNNGV in the germline V gene. CDR3 length: 14 residues. Losses at the gene ends were 5 bases for V and 6 bases for J; bases not matched to a gene: 5. Here the CDR3 reads CASSLQDRAGELFF. DNA of the CDR3: TGTGCCAGCAGCCTTCAGGACAGGGCCGGGGAGCTGTTTTTT.

The chain couples TRBV2 to TRBJ2-5, with 8 bases identical to TRBD1. V trimming: 4 bases; J trimming: 0 bases; junction bases outside the gene matches: 4. The CDR3 is 15 residues long. Germline V lookup: CDR1 SNHLY, CDR2 FYNNEI. As DNA, the CDR3 is TGTGCCAGCAGTGGACAGGGGCTGTACCAAGAGACCCAGTACTTC. Translation: CASSGQGLYQETQYF.

J is TRBJ1-4 and V is TRBV29-1; D remains unclear. CDR1 and CDR2 from the germline V gene are SQVTM and ANQGSEA. The CDR3 is made up of 12 amino acids. Trimming removed 3 bases from V and 8 bases from J, with 10 bases in between. DNA of the CDR3: TGCAGCGTTGAGTTATCCGGGGAAAAACTGTTTTTT. This sequence encodes CSVELSGEKLFF.

The chain joins TRBV28 to TRBJ2-1; possible D gene TRBD2, 6 bases. CDR3 length: 14 residues. V was trimmed by 8 bases and J by 2 bases, leaving 13 bases between them. CDR1 and CDR2 from the germline V gene are MDHEN and SYDVKM. The DNA for the CDR3 is TGTGCCAGCTCGCTAGCGACGACCTACAATGAGCAGTTCTTC. Amino acids: CASSLATTYNEQFF.

This clonotype was picked up many times. This chain uses TRBV5-6 with TRBJ1-5, with 10 bases fitting TRBD1. The germline V gene encodes CDR1 SGHDT and CDR2 YYEEEE. CDR3 length: 17 amino acids. Germline trimming cut 0 bases from V and 6 bases from J; bases unmatched to any gene: 9. The CDR3 is CASSLGGRDRGFQPQHF. CDR3 in DNA: TGTGCCAGCAGCTTGGGGGGCCGGGACAGGGGATTTCAGCCCCAGCATTTT.

This clonotype was seen at least ten times. V usage is TRBV9 and J usage is TRBJ2-1; D gene uncertain. The CDR3 has 12 amino acids. Trimming stripped 0 bases from V and 5 bases from J, with 3 bases between. Germline V gene lookup returns CDR1 SGDLS and CDR2 YYNGEE. CDR3 region: CASSVENNEQFF. The CDR3 DNA follows: TGTGCCAGCAGCGTAGAGAACAATGAGCAGTTCTTC.